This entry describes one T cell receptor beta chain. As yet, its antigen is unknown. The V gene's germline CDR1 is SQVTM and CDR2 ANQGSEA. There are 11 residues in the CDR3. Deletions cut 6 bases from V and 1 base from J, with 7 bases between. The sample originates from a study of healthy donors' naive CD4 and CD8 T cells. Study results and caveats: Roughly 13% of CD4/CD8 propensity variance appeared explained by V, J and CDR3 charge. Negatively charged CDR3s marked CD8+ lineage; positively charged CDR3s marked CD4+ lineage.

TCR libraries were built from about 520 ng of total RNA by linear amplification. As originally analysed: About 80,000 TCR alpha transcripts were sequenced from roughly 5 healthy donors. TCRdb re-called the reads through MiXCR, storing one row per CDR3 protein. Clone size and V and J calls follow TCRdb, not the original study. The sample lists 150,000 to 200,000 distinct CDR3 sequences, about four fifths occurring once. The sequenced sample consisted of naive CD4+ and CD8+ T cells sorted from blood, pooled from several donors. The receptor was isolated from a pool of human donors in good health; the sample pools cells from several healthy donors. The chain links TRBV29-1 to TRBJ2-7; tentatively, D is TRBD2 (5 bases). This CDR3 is CSVPGSYEQYF. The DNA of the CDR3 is TGCAGCGTCCCGGGGTCCTACGAGCAGTACTTC.